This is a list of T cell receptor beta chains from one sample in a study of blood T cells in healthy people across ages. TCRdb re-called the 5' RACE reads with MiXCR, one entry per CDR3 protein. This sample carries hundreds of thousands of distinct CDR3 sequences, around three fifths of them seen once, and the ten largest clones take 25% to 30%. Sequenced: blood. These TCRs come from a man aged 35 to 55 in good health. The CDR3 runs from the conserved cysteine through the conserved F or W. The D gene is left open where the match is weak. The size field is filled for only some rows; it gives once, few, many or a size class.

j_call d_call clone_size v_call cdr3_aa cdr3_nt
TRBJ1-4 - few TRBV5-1 CASSLAVGREKLFF TGCGCCAGCAGCTTGGCCGTTGGACGTGAAAAACTGTTTTTT
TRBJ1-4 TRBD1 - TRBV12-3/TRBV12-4 CASSFLPGTGDEKLFF TGTGCCAGCAGTTTTCTTCCCGGGACAGGGGATGAAAAACTGTTTTTT
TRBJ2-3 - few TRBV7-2 CASSLATLTDTQYF TGTGCCAGCAGCTTAGCGACACTCACAGATACGCAGTATTTT
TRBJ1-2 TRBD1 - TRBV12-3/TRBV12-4 CASTPLTGAGIYGYTF TGTGCCAGCACCCCCCTCACAGGGGCAGGGATCTATGGCTACACCTTC
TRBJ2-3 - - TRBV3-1 CASSQIGQTDTQYF TGTGCCAGCAGCCAAATCGGACAGACAGATACGCAGTATTTT
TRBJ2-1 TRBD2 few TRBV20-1 CSARVSGSSYNEQFF TGCAGTGCTAGAGTTAGCGGGAGCTCCTACAATGAGCAGTTCTTC
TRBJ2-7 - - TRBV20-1 CSAQRSGGNYEQYF TGCAGTGCTCAGAGAAGCGGCGGCAACTACGAGCAGTACTTC
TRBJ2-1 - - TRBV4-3 CASSQDDGPREQFF TGCGCCAGCAGCCAAGATGACGGGCCTCGTGAGCAGTTCTTC
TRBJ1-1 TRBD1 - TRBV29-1 CSPGQAAGTEAFF TGCAGCCCGGGACAGGCAGCGGGCACTGAAGCTTTCTTT
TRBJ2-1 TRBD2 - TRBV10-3 CAISESLGLASYNEQFF TGTGCCATCAGTGAGTCCCTCGGACTAGCGAGTTACAATGAGCAGTTCTTC
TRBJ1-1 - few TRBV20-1 CSARDMDSGKPEAFF TGCAGTGCTAGAGATATGGACAGCGGGAAACCTGAAGCTTTCTTT
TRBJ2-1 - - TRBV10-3 CAISEPRDEQFF TGTGCCATCAGTGAGCCCCGGGATGAGCAGTTCTTC
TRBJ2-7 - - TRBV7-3 CASSSSGRFSYEQYF TGTGCCAGCAGCTCCTCAGGGAGGTTCTCCTACGAGCAGTACTTC
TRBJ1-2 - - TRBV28 CASSYPTVRGYTF TGTGCCAGCAGTTACCCGACGGTGAGGGGCTACACCTTC
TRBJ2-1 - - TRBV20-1 CSAKKSPTGSANEQFF TGCAGTGCAAAAAAAAGTCCCACAGGGTCGGCCAATGAGCAGTTCTTC
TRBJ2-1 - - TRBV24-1 CATSDATSYSTYNEKFF TGTGCCACCAGTGATGCAACTAGTTATAGCACCTACAATGAGAAGTTCTTC
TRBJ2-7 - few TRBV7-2 CASSLALRKGAYEQYF TGTGCCAGCAGCTTAGCGCTCAGGAAAGGGGCCTACGAGCAGTACTTC
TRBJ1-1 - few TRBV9 CASSSRDRMNTEAFF TGTGCCAGCAGCTCCCGAGACAGAATGAACACTGAAGCTTTCTTT
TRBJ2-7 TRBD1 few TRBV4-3 CASSQEGTGANTYEQYF TGCGCCAGCAGCCAAGAAGGGACAGGGGCGAACACCTACGAGCAGTACTTC
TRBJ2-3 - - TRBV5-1 CASSQEGRQLSTDTQYF TGCGCCAGCAGCCAAGAAGGGCGTCAGCTTAGCACAGATACGCAGTATTTT
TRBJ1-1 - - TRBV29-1 CSGRADHTVGTEAFF TGCAGCGGCCGTGCGGATCATACCGTAGGCACTGAAGCTTTCTTT
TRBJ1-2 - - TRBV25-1 CASSEWGRANYGYTF TGTGCCAGCAGTGAATGGGGGAGGGCTAACTATGGCTACACCTTC
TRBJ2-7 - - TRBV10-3 CAISESGSFHEQYF TGTGCCATCAGTGAGTCGGGGAGCTTCCACGAGCAGTACTTC
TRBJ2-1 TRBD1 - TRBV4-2 CASSQDPDRAIEQFF TGTGCCAGCAGCCAAGATCCTGACAGGGCGATTGAGCAGTTCTTC
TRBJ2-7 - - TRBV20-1 CSIDKEGYEQYF TGCAGTATCGACAAGGAGGGCTACGAGCAGTACTTC
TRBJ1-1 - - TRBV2 CASSISPTNTEAFF TGTGCCAGCAGTATCAGTCCGACAAACACTGAAGCTTTCTTT
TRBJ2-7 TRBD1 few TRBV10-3 CAISETGDEQYF TGTGCCATCAGTGAGACAGGGGACGAGCAGTACTTC
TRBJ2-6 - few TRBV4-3 CASSLDSRGSGANVLTF TGCGCCAGCAGCCTGGACAGTAGGGGCTCTGGGGCCAACGTCCTGACTTTC
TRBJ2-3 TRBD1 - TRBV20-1 CSARAQGTGGSDTQYF TGCAGTGCTAGGGCCCAGGGGACAGGAGGGTCAGATACGCAGTATTTT
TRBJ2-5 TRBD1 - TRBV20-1 CSAVDRGEETQYF TGCAGTGCCGTGGACAGGGGCGAGGAGACCCAGTACTTC
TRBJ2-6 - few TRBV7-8 CASPAGLVSGANVLTF TGTGCCAGCCCTGCGGGTTTGGTCTCTGGGGCCAACGTCCTGACTTTC